This T cell receptor (beta chain) appears in the sequencing data of a study of T-cell memory formation after mild COVID-19. This CDR3 is 14 amino acids long. Between the trimmed V and J ends, which lost 7 bases and 3 bases, there was a span of 10 bases. This clonotype has just a few counts. Its antigen is still unknown. After 5'RACE with constant-segment primers, TCR alpha and TCR beta cDNA libraries carrying sample barcodes and UMIs were obtained. MiXCR was run by TCRdb on the 5' RACE reads, yielding one entry per CDR3 protein. The table includes about 140,000 distinct CDR3 sequences, 13% to 15% detected once. Study-wide results and caveats: CD4+ contracting clones were found mainly in CM and EM, and CD8+ ones in EMRA. Whereas later expanders leaned CD4+, clones contracting day 15 to 85 showed a balanced CD4/CD8 makeup.

Sequenced sample: PBMCs or a T cell subset sorted from them (not recorded which). V is TRBV12-3 or TRBV12-4 and J is TRBJ2-6; D is unclear. This receptor was identified in an adult woman who had mild COVID-19 (a few samples of this study predate the infection). Cell type and time point are not known. The CDR3 DNA sequence: TGTGCCAGCACCCGATTCAGTGGGGCCAACGTCCTGACTTTC. It yields the protein CASTRFSGANVLTF.